This T cell receptor beta chain emerged from a study of identifying expanded T cells in peripheral blood. Assay: immunoSEQ multiplex PCR; the TCRdb copy retains only in-frame clones and omits some. The table shows around 68,000 clones, with approximately 89% occurring only once. There are 19 residues in the CDR3. Germline V lookup: CDR1 SGHRS, CDR2 YFSETQ. Sample: blood. This clonotype was sampled from a person aged 18 to 75 in good health. The chain couples TRBV5-1 to TRBJ2-1, with 14 bases identical to TRBD2. DNA for the CDR3: TGCGCAACCCGATTCGGGACTAGCGGGGGCTGGAGCTCCTACAATGAGCAGTTCTTC. Its protein is CATRFGTSGGWSSYNEQFF.